These 4 T cell receptor beta chains came from one sample sequenced in a study of CD8 T cells in Susac syndrome. Random hexamers were used to reverse transcribe roughly 0.45 to 1 ug of RNA. TCRdb re-derived calls from the immunoSEQ multiplex PCR reads in MiXCR, one entry per CDR3 protein. The table has 80,000 or so distinct CDR3 sequences, over 90% seen once. The sequencing input was CD8+ T cells from PBMCs. These receptors originate from a human donor in good health.

J is TRBJ1-2 and V is TRBV29-1, with TRBD1 as a possible D gene (5 bases). The CDR3 has 11 amino acids. Germline V gives CDR1 SQVTM, CDR2 ANQGSEA. V lost 8 bases and J lost 6, with 13 bases in between. The CDR3 loop is CSIRAGDGYTF. The CDR3 nucleotides are TGCAGCATTAGGGCGGGGGATGGCTACACCTTC.

V is TRBV28 and J is TRBJ2-7; no definite D call. The germline V gene encodes CDR1 MDHEN and CDR2 SYDVKM. CDR3 length: 14 amino acids. The ends were cut back, 5 bases at V and 2 bases at J, with 13 bases in the middle. CDR3: CASSPLTGTYEQYV. Written as DNA, the CDR3 is TGTGCCAGCAGTCCTCTGACGGGTACCTACGAGCAGTACGTC.

This clonotype occurred once. Mismatch with germline at one junction end may stem from a read error. J is TRBJ2-5 and V is TRBV4-1; unclear D gene. The CDR3 runs 11 residues. Germline-derived CDR1 and CDR2 are MGHRA and YSYEKL. As DNA, the CDR3 is TGCGCCAGCAGCCAAGCAGGAGTCCCAGACTTC. Residues: CASSQAGVPDF.

The chain carries TRBV3-1 and TRBJ2-7; 7 positions agree with TRBD1. J was trimmed by 3 bases and V by 1 base; bases with no gene match: 12. This CDR3 region has 17 residues. Germline values: CDR1 LGHDT, CDR2 YNNKEL (reference sequence). The CDR3 region has the DNA TGTGCCAGCAGCCAAGGTTTTAACCCTCAGGGGGACTACGAGCAGTACGTC. The encoded protein is CASSQGFNPQGDYEQYV.